The 20 T cell receptor beta chains below were found in one sample sequenced in a study of T cells in Graves' hyperthyroidism and ophthalmopathy. Amplification of TCR beta CDR3 regions used RNA as the template. During a first-round RT-PCR of the TCR CDR3, the HTBI primer set was used. From the multiplex PCR reads, TCRdb called clonotypes with MiXCR, one entry per CDR3 protein. The table lists 640,000 or so distinct CDR3 sequences, about 15% of them singletons. Sequenced: blood. Source of these receptors: a woman between 40 and 55 years old with Graves' ophthalmopathy.

This clonotype was seen many times. This sequence joins TRBV19 and TRBJ1-2; D remains ambiguous. Trimming left V 6 bases short and J 6 bases short, with 17 bases between. This CDR3 region has 14 residues. CDR1 is LNHDA, CDR2 SQIVND, per germline (reference sequence). CDR3 protein: CASSPHRRVDGYTF. CDR3 nucleotide sequence: TGTGCCAGTAGCCCTCACCGACGGGTCGATGGCTACACCTTC.

This clonotype was counted a few times. The genes are TRBV3-1 and TRBJ1-1, with 9 positions matching TRBD1. CDR3 length equals 15 residues. The germline gives CDR1 LGHDT, CDR2 YNNKEL (reference sequence). With 1 base clipped from V and 5 bases from J, the junction kept 5 bases outside the gene matches. CDR3 DNA: TGTGCCAGCAGCCAAGGGACAGGGGAGGGGACTGAAGCTTTCTTT. Translating gives CASSQGTGEGTEAFF.

This clonotype came up many times. This chain joins TRBV15 and TRBJ2-7, with a weak D call TRBD2 (5 bases). V was shortened by 5 bases and J by 6 bases, with 14 bases between the two germline ends. The CDR3 sequence is 13 residues long. The germline CDR1 and CDR2 sequences are LNHNV and YYDKDF (reference sequence). The chain's CDR3 is CATSEPGSGEQYF. The CDR3 DNA reads TGTGCCACCAGCGAGCCGGGGTCTGGCGAGCAGTACTTC. Filled out from reference TRBV15 and TRBJ2-7, the complete variable domain reads DAMVIQNPRYQVTQFGKPVTLSCSQTLNHNVMYWYQQKSSQAPKLLFHYYDKDFNNEADTPDNFQSRRPNTSFCFLDIRSPGLGDTAMYLCATSEPGSGEQYFGPGTRLTVT.

Many counts were recorded for this clonotype. The chain employs TRBV2 and TRBJ2-5; D may correspond to TRBD1 or TRBD2 (6 bases each). The CDR3 spans 15 residues. The V end lost 2 bases, the J end lost 1 base, and 11 bases lay between the germline ends. Germline loops: CDR1 SNHLY, CDR2 FYNNEI. The CDR3 region has the DNA TGTGCCAGCAGTGAAATAGGGGGGTTCCAAGAGACCCAGTACTTC. Translating gives CASSEIGGFQETQYF. Combining the CDR3 with reference TRBV2 and TRBJ2-5 gives the whole variable domain EPEVTQTPSHQVTQMGQEVILRCVPISNHLYFYWYRQILGQKVEFLVSFYNNEISEKSEIFDDQFSVERPDGSNFTLKIRSTKLEDSAMYFCASSEIGGFQETQYFGPGTRLLVL.

Ten or more counts support this clonotype. The rearrangement uses TRBV28 and TRBJ1-5; weak D call: TRBD1 (5 bases). Trimming removed 7 bases at V and 3 bases at J, with 16 bases between. The CDR3 loop spans 15 amino acids. Per germline, CDR1 MDHEN and CDR2 SYDVKM. CDR3 protein: CASTPGVVDNQPQHF. The CDR3, as DNA: TGTGCCAGCACCCCGGGGGTCGTTGACAATCAGCCCCAGCATTTT.

There are many counts of this clonotype. The gene calls are TRBV28 and TRBJ1-2, with a weak D call TRBD1 (5 bases). Per germline, CDR1 MDHEN and CDR2 SYDVKM. There are 13 residues in the CDR3. Between the trimmed V and J ends, which lost 9 bases and 6 bases, there was a span of 17 bases. The CDR3 reads CASVRGREDGYTF. Written as DNA, the CDR3 is TGTGCCAGTGTCCGCGGCAGGGAAGATGGCTACACCTTC.

This clonotype came up many times. The chain has TRBV27 and TRBJ1-5, with D tentatively TRBD1 (5 bases). From germline, CDR1 is MNHEY and CDR2 SMNVEV (reference sequence). This CDR3 spans 12 amino acids. Trimming shortened V by 9 bases and J by 11 bases, and 17 bases separated the two germline ends. The CDR3 loop is CASMAGTGAQHF. Here the CDR3 DNA reads TGTGCCAGTATGGCAGGGACGGGGGCCCAGCATTTT.

This clonotype was detected only a few times. The rearrangement joins TRBV19 to TRBJ2-7; possibly TRBD2 for D (5 bases). The germline V gene has CDR1 LNHDA and CDR2 SQIVND (reference sequence). CDR3 length: 12 residues. V was clipped by 3 bases and J by 3 bases, with 6 bases between them. CDR3 sequence (DNA): TGTGCCAGTAGTATCCGGGGCTACGAGCAGTACTTC. Residues: CASSIRGYEQYF.

This clonotype occurred many times. This chain connects TRBV29-1 to TRBJ2-7; unclear D gene. Germline CDR1 SQVTM, CDR2 ANQGSEA. V was cut by 5 bases and J by 1 base, with 15 bases left in between. The CDR3 is made up of 14 amino acids. CDR3 DNA: TGCAGCGTTACCTTGGGTGGCAGGTCCTACGAGCAGTACTTC. Protein: CSVTLGGRSYEQYF.

Many counts were recorded for this clonotype. A read error may produce the germline difference seen at one junction end. The CDR3 sequence is CASSSLTRATGELFF. CDR3 in DNA: TGTGCCAGCAGTTCCTTAACGAGGGCGACCGGGGAGCTATTTTTT. The chain joins TRBV6-2 or TRBV6-3 to TRBJ2-2, with D perhaps matching TRBD2 (5 bases). Germline V CDR1 and CDR2: MNHEY, SVGEGT. The CDR3 sequence is 15 residues long.

V and J are TRBV13 and TRBJ2-1, with 7 bases aligning to TRBD2. CDR1 and CDR2 from the germline V gene are PRHDT and FYEKMQ (reference sequence). This CDR3 is built from 14 residues. V shed 8 bases, J shed 3 bases, and the junction held 7 bases outside the gene matches. The CDR3 here is CASRLTSVYNEQFF. Written as DNA, the CDR3 is TGTGCCAGCCGATTAACTAGCGTCTACAATGAGCAGTTCTTC.

In this sample, this clonotype turned up a few times. The V call is TRBV18, the J call TRBJ2-7; possible D gene TRBD2, 6 bases. Germline V gives CDR1 KGHSH, CDR2 LQKENI. The CDR3 has 14 residues. Trimming removed 6 bases from V and 7 bases from J, with 19 bases in between. The CDR3 DNA sequence: TGTGCCAGCTCGCCAACGGGACTCCCGGGAGAGCAGTACTTC. Encoded protein: CASSPTGLPGEQYF.

This clonotype appeared many times. The chain is built from TRBV28 and TRBJ2-7, with D tentatively TRBD2 (5 bases). Looked up from germline, CDR1 is MDHEN and CDR2 is SYDVKM. The germline V and J ends were trimmed by 7 bases and 2 bases, with 15 bases remaining between them. This CDR3 has 14 amino acids. Here the CDR3 DNA reads TGTGCCAGCACTATAAAGACGGGAACCTACGAGCAGTACTTC. As protein: CASTIKTGTYEQYF.

This clonotype was seen at least ten times. This chain links TRBV6-5 with TRBJ2-7, with TRBD1 as a possible D gene (6 bases). The CDR3 has 14 residues. Germline V gene data show CDR1 as MNHEY and CDR2 as SVGAGI. The germline V and J ends were trimmed by 6 bases and 1 base, with 13 bases remaining between them. The CDR3 protein is CASSLYTGSYEQYF. The CDR3 nucleotides read TGTGCCAGCAGCTTATATACAGGGTCCTACGAGCAGTACTTC.

This clonotype was picked up many times. The V and J genes are TRBV5-1 and TRBJ2-7, with a tentative D call TRBD2 (5 bases). Trimming cost V 1 base and J 7 bases, with 15 bases left between them. In germline, CDR1 is SGHRS, CDR2 YFSETQ. The CDR3 consists of 14 residues. The CDR3 nucleotides are TGCGCCAGCAGCTTGTACGGACTCGGCGGGGAGCAGTACTTC. Amino acids: CASSLYGLGGEQYF.

This clonotype was picked up many times. The V call is TRBV29-1, the J call TRBJ2-7, with D possibly matching TRBD2 (6 bases). The CDR3 sequence is 13 residues long. The V end lost 6 bases, the J end lost 4 bases, and 16 bases lay between the germline ends. Germline-derived CDR1 and CDR2 are SQVTM and ANQGSEA. This CDR3 is CSVYSGSDYEQYF. CDR3 DNA: TGCAGCGTCTACTCCGGGAGCGATTACGAGCAGTACTTC.

This clonotype has at least ten counts. V gene TRBV24-1 combines with J gene TRBJ2-2; D is possibly TRBD1 (5 bases). With 3 bases removed from V and 5 bases from J, the gap between germline ends came to 9 bases. The germline gives CDR1 KGHDR, CDR2 SFDVKD. The length of the CDR3 is 14 residues. The DNA of the CDR3 is TGTGCCACCAGTGATCCGACAGTTACCGGGGAGCTGTTTTTT. Protein product: CATSDPTVTGELFF.

This clonotype was found many times. The DNA of the CDR3 is TGTGCCAGCAGGATCGACAGTTCCTACGAGCAGTACTTC. The encoded protein is CASRIDSSYEQYF. The genes are TRBV2 and TRBJ2-7; D is perhaps TRBD1 (5 bases). CDR1 and CDR2 from the germline V gene are SNHLY and FYNNEI. V lost 6 bases to trimming and J lost 1 base, with 10 bases between them. This CDR3 is built from 13 residues.

This clonotype was seen at least ten times. The J gene is TRBJ1-1, the V gene TRBV28; D unresolved. This CDR3 comprises 15 residues. With 4 bases removed from V and 0 bases from J, the gap between germline ends came to 12 bases. Per germline, CDR1 MDHEN and CDR2 SYDVKM. The CDR3 coding sequence is TGTGCCAGCAGTTCCGCCACAGCTATGAACACTGAAGCTTTCTTT. As protein: CASSSATAMNTEAFF.

This clonotype was detected ten times or more. The rearrangement uses TRBV5-1 and TRBJ1-1, with no clear D. V was shortened by 7 bases and J by 3 bases, with 13 bases between the two germline ends. Per germline, CDR1 SGHRS and CDR2 YFSETQ. This CDR3 is built from 13 residues. The CDR3: CASSAGDDTEAFF. Here the CDR3 DNA reads TGCGCCAGCTCAGCAGGAGATGACACTGAAGCTTTCTTT.